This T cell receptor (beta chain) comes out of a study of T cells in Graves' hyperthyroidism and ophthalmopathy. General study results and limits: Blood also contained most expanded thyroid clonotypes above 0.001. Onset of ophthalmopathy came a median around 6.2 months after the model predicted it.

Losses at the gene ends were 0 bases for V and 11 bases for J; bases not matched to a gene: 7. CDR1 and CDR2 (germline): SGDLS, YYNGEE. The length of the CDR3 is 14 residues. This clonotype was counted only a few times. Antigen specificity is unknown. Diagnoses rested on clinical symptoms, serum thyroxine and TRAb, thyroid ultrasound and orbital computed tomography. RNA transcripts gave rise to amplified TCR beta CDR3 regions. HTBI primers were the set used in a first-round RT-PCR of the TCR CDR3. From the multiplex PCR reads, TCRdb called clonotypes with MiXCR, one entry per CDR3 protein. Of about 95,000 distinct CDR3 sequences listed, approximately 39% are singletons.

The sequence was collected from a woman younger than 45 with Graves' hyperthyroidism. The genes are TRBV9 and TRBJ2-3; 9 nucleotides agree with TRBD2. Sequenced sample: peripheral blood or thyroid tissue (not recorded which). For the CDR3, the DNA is TGTGCCAGCAGCGTAGGACTAGCGGATCCCGAGCAGTATTTT. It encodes CASSVGLADPEQYF.